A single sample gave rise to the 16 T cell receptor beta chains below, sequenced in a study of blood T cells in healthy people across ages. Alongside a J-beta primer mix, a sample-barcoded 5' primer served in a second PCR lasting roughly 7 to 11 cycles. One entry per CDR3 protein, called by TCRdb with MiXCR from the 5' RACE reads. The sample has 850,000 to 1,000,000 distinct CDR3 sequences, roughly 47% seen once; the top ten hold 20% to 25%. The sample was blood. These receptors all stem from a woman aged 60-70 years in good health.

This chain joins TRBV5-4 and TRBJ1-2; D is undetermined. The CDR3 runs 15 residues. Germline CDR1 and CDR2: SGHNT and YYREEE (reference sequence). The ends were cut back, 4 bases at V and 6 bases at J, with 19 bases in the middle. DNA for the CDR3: TGTGCCAGCAGCCCCATGAGACGCCGTCTGGATGGCTACACCTTC. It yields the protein CASSPMRRRLDGYTF.

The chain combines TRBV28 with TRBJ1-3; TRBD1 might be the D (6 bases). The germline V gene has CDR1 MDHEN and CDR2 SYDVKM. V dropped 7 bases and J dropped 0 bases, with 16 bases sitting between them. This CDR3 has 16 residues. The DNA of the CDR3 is TGTGCCAGCATACAGGGACTAGTACCCTCTGGAAACACCATATATTTT. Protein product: CASIQGLVPSGNTIYF.

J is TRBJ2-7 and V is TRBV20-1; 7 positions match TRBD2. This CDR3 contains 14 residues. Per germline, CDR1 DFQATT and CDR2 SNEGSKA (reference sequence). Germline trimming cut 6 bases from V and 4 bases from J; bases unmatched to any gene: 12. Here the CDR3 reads CSARKRAGRYEQYF. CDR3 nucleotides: TGCAGTGCAAGAAAAAGAGCGGGAAGATACGAGCAGTACTTC.

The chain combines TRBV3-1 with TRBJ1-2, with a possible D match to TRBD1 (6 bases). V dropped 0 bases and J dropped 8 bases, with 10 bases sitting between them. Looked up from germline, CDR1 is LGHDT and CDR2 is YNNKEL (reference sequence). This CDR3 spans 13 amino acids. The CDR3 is CASSQDLQGGYTF. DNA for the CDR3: TGTGCCAGCAGCCAAGATTTACAGGGAGGCTACACCTTC. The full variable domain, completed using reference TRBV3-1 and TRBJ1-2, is DTAVSQTPKYLVTQMGNDKSIKCEQNLGHDTMYWYKQDSKKFLKIMFSYNNKELIINETVPNRFSPKSPDKAHLNLHINSLELGDSAVYFCASSQDLQGGYTFGSGTRLTVV.

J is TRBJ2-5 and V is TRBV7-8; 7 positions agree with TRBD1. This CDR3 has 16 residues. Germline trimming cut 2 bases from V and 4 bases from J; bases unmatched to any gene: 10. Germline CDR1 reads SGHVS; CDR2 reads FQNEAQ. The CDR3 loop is CASSLTGQVLGETQYF. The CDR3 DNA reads TGTGCCAGCAGCTTAACCGGACAGGTCTTGGGAGAGACCCAGTACTTC.

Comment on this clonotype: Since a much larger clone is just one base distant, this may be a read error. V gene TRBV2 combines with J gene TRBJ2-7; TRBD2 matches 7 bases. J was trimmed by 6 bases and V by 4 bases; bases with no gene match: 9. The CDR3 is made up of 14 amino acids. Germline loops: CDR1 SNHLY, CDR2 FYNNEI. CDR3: CASSGIGGRSEQYF. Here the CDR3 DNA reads TGTGCCAGCAGTGGGATAGGCGGGAGATCCGAGCAGTACTTC.

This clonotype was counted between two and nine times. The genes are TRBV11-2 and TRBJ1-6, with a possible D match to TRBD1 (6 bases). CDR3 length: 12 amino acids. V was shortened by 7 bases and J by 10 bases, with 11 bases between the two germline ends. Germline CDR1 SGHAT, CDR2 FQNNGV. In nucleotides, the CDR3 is TGTGCCAGCACCCACGGGGGCTCACCCCTCCACTTT. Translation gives CASTHGGSPLHF.

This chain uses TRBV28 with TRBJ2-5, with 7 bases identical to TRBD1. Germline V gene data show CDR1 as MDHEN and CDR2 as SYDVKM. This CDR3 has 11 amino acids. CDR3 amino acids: CATGTEETQYF. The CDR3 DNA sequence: TGTGCAACCGGGACAGAAGAGACCCAGTACTTC. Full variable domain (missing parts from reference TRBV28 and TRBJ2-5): DVKVTQSSRYLVKRTGEKVFLECVQDMDHENMFWYRQDPGLGLRLIYFSYDVKMKEKGDIPEGYSVSREKKERFSLILESASTNQTSMYLCATGTEETQYFGPGTRLLVL.

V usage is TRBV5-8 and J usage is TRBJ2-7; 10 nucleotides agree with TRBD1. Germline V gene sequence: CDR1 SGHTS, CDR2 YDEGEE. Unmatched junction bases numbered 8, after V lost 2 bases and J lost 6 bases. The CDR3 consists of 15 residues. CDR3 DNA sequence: TGTGCCAGCAGCTTTGCTCCGGGACAGGGGACCGAGCAGTACTTC. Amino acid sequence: CASSFAPGQGTEQYF.

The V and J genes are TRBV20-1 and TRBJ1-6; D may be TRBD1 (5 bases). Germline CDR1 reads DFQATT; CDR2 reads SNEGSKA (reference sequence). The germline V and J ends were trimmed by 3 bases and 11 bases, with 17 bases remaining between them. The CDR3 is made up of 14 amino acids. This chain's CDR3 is CSARTPTGGTPLHF. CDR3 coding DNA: TGCAGTGCTAGGACTCCAACAGGCGGGACACCCCTCCACTTT.

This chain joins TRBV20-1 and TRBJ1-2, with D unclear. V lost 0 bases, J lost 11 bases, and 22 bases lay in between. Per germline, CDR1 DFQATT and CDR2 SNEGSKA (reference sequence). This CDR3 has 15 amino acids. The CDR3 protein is CSARDLGKSPRSYTF. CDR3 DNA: TGCAGTGCTAGAGATCTCGGGAAGTCACCTCGATCATACACCTTC.

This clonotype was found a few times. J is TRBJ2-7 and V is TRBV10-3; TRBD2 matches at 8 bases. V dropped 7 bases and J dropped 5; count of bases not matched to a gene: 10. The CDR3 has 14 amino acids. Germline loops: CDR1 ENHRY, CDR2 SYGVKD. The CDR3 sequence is CAITPGTSRNEQYF. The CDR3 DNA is TGTGCCATCACTCCCGGGACTAGTAGGAACGAGCAGTACTTC.

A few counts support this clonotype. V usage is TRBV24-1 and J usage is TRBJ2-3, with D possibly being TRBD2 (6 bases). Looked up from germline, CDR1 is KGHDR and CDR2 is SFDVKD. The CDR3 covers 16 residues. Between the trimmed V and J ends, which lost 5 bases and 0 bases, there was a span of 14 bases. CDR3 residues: CATSAGTFASTDTQYF. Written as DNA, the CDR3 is TGTGCCACCAGTGCAGGGACTTTCGCTAGCACAGATACGCAGTATTTT.

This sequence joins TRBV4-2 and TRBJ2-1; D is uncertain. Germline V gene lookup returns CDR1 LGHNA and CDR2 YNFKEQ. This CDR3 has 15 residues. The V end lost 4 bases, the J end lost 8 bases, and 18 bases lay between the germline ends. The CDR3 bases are TGTGCCAGCAGCCCACGTTCCGTTATGGCGGATGAGCAGTTCTTC. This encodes CASSPRSVMADEQFF.

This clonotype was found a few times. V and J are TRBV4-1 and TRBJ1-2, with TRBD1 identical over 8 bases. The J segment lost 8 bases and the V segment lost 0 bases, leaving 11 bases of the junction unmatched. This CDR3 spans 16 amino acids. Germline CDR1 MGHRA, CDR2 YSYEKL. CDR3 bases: TGCGCCAGCAGCCAAGATGGACAGGGCGGTCGCAGAGGCTACACCTTC. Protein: CASSQDGQGGRRGYTF.

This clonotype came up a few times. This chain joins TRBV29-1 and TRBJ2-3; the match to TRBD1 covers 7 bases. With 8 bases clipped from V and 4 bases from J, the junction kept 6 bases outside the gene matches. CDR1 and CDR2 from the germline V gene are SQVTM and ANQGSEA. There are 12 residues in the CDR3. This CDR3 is CSIYRGPDTQYF. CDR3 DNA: TGCAGCATATACAGGGGCCCAGATACGCAGTATTTT.